Each of the 24 T cell receptor beta chains below was sequenced from the same sample in a study of cytomegalovirus exposure and HLA in healthy donors. The repertoire was sequenced with immunoSEQ multiplex PCR; TCRdb's copy has only in-frame clones and lacks some. This table has 150,000 to 200,000 clones, 85% appearing once. Sequenced sample: PBMCs. These receptors all stem from a man aged 18 to 35 in good health and CMV-seropositive.

The CDR3 DNA sequence: TGCGCCAGCAGCTTGGGAGAAACTAACTATGGCTACACCTTC. Translation: CASSLGETNYGYTF. J is TRBJ1-2 and V is TRBV5-1; D gene unclear. V lost 0 bases and J 0 bases, leaving 6 bases between the germline ends. The CDR3 consists of 14 residues. The germline gives CDR1 SGHRS, CDR2 YFSETQ.

The table lists this clone with a count of one. This chain connects TRBV7-8 to TRBJ2-1, with D unresolved. The CDR3 consists of 13 residues. V was trimmed by 4 bases and J by 9 bases, leaving 13 bases between them. CDR1 and CDR2 (germline): SGHVS, FQNEAQ. The CDR3 bases are TGTGCCAGCAGCTCGCAGGTCGAGACTGAGCAGTTCTTC. It yields the protein CASSSQVETEQFF.

The chain links TRBV28 to TRBJ1-2; D remains ambiguous. The CDR3 has 15 amino acids. Germline assignment: CDR1 MDHEN and CDR2 SYDVKM. Trimming left V 9 bases short and J 2 bases short, with 19 bases between. The chain's CDR3 is CASLDSFRGNYGYTF. The CDR3 DNA follows: TGTGCCAGTCTGGACTCCTTTCGAGGGAACTATGGCTACACCTTC.

V and J are TRBV4-1 and TRBJ1-2, with D maybe TRBD1 (6 bases). Trimming cost V 1 base and J 2 bases, with 11 bases left between them. Per germline, CDR1 MGHRA and CDR2 YSYEKL. This CDR3 has 15 residues. The CDR3 nucleotides are TGCGCCAGCAGCCAAGTTCTAGACAGGAACTATGGCTACACCTTC. Amino acids: CASSQVLDRNYGYTF.

V and J are TRBV9 and TRBJ2-5, with 10 bases identical to TRBD2. The junction had 16 bases not matched to a gene; V was cut back by 4 bases and J by 4 bases. This CDR3 contains 18 residues. Germline-derived CDR1 and CDR2 are SGDLS and YYNGEE. CDR3 protein: CASSPEVLAGGPTETQYF. CDR3 DNA: TGTGCCAGCAGCCCAGAAGTATTAGCGGGGGGCCCCACAGAGACCCAGTACTTC.

The V call is TRBV27, the J call TRBJ2-1; TRBD1 is a possible D gene (6 bases). Trimming shortened V by 6 bases and J by 6 bases, and 18 bases separated the two germline ends. In germline, CDR1 is MNHEY, CDR2 SMNVEV (reference sequence). The CDR3 is 15 amino acids. The CDR3 DNA is TGTGCCAGCAGCACTCTAGGGGGTTGGGGCAATGAGCAGTTCTTC. Amino acid sequence: CASSTLGGWGNEQFF.

The chain joins TRBV18 to TRBJ2-7, with 8 bases lining up with TRBD1. CDR3 size: 15 residues. Looked up from germline, CDR1 is KGHSH and CDR2 is LQKENI. The V and J ends lost 2 bases and 0 bases, in that order; junction bases with no gene match: 3. The DNA of the CDR3 is TGTGCCAGCTCACCAGGACAGGGAAGCTCCTACGAGCAGTACTTC. Translated, it gives CASSPGQGSSYEQYF.

The CDR3 reads CASSLEGLALNTGELFF. CDR3 coding DNA: TGTGCCAGCAGCTTAGAGGGACTAGCGCTAAACACCGGGGAGCTGTTTTTT. The J gene is TRBJ2-2, the V gene TRBV11-2, with TRBD2 identical over 10 bases. CDR1 is SGHAT and CDR2 is FQNNGV in the germline V gene. This CDR3 spans 17 amino acids. J was trimmed by 2 bases and V by 0 bases; bases with no gene match: 3. The whole variable domain, remainder taken from reference TRBV11-2 and TRBJ2-2, is EAGVAQSPRYKIIEKRQSVAFWCNPISGHATLYWYQQILGQGPKLLIQFQNNGVVDDSQLPKDRFSAERLKGVDSTLKIQPAKLEDSAVYLCASSLEGLALNTGELFFGEGSRLTVL.

This rearrangement joins TRBV11-3 to TRBJ2-7; D is possibly TRBD2 (7 bases). CDR3 length: 14 amino acids. CDR1 is SGHNT, CDR2 YENEEA, per germline. Trimming removed 6 bases at V and 0 bases at J, with 12 bases between. The CDR3 nucleotides read TGTGCCAGCAGTTCGGGGGGCAGCTCCTACGAGCAGTACTTC. Protein: CASSSGGSSYEQYF.

This sequence joins TRBV6-4 and TRBJ2-1; tentatively, D is TRBD2 (6 bases). The CDR3 length is 13 residues. V lost 6 bases, J lost 10 bases, and 16 bases lay in between. CDR1 is MRHNA, CDR2 SNTAGT, per germline. CDR3 region: CASSPTRLGEQFF. CDR3 nucleotide sequence: TGTGCCAGCAGCCCGACTAGATTGGGAGAGCAGTTCTTC.

The chain uses TRBV5-1 and TRBJ1-1; D remains unclear. The CDR3 contains 15 residues. Germline V gives CDR1 SGHRS, CDR2 YFSETQ. Trimming removed 0 bases at V and 0 bases at J, with 9 bases between. CDR3 sequence reads: CASSLDGQMNTEAFF. DNA for the CDR3: TGCGCCAGCAGCTTGGATGGGCAGATGAACACTGAAGCTTTCTTT.

CDR3 in DNA: TGTGCCAGCAGCCAAGGACTAGCGGTTATCTCCTACGAGCAGTACTTC. It encodes CASSQGLAVISYEQYF. The J gene is TRBJ2-7, the V gene TRBV5-8; 10 bases map to TRBD2. CDR3 size: 16 residues. The V gene's germline CDR1 is SGHTS and CDR2 YDEGEE. Trimming cost V 4 bases and J 0 bases; bases outside gene matches: 7.

As DNA, the CDR3 is TGTGCCAGCAGCTATATAACAGGGAACGAGCAGTACTTC. Its translation is CASSYITGNEQYF. The chain is built from TRBV11-3 and TRBJ2-7; perhaps TRBD1 as D (6 bases). The CDR3 has 13 amino acids. With 4 bases removed from V and 5 bases from J, the gap between germline ends came to 12 bases. Germline values: CDR1 SGHNT, CDR2 YENEEA.

As regards this clone: Different DNA sequences within this sample yield the same CDR3. This chain connects TRBV29-1 to TRBJ1-1, with D possibly TRBD1 on 6 matching bases. V was trimmed by 0 bases and J by 11 bases, leaving 16 bases between them. CDR3 length: 13 amino acids. Germline assignment: CDR1 SQVTM and CDR2 ANQGSEA. CDR3 in amino acids: CSVEESPGDRAFF. DNA of the CDR3: TGCAGCGTTGAAGAGTCGCCAGGGGATAGGGCTTTCTTT.

The rearrangement joins TRBV5-1 to TRBJ2-1; the match to TRBD2 covers 14 bases. The CDR3 spans 16 residues. Germline V gene sequence: CDR1 SGHRS, CDR2 YFSETQ. J was trimmed by 6 bases and V by 1 base; bases with no gene match: 3. The CDR3 loop is CASSLTGTSGSNEQFF. The CDR3 bases are TGCGCCAGCAGCTTGACCGGGACTAGCGGGAGCAATGAGCAGTTCTTC.

V is TRBV25-1 and J is TRBJ2-3, with D perhaps matching TRBD2 (5 bases). Germline V gene data show CDR1 as MGHDK and CDR2 as SYGVNS. V dropped 0 bases and J dropped 8 bases, with 12 bases sitting between them. The CDR3 runs 14 residues. DNA for the CDR3: TGTGCCAGCAGTGAATATAGGGAGAGCGGTACGCAGTATTTT. Amino acids: CASSEYRESGTQYF.

The chain links TRBV11-2 to TRBJ2-1; a possible D gene is TRBD2 (5 bases). There are 16 residues in the CDR3. Germline CDR1 SGHAT, CDR2 FQNNGV. The ends were cut back, 5 bases at V and 6 bases at J, with 20 bases in the middle. The DNA for the CDR3 is TGTGCCAGCAGCCCTACCGCCAGGCCAGGAGGCAATGAGCAGTTCTTC. Translating it yields CASSPTARPGGNEQFF.

The V and J genes are TRBV18 and TRBJ2-1; 8 nucleotides match TRBD1. Germline CDR1 and CDR2: KGHSH and LQKENI. The J segment lost 13 bases and the V segment lost 0 bases, leaving 8 bases of the junction unmatched. There are 14 residues in the CDR3. CDR3 DNA: TGTGCCAGCTCACCACCCGACTACAGGGGGAATCAGTTCTTC. Amino acids: CASSPPDYRGNQFF.

V is TRBV9 and J is TRBJ1-5; D unclear. CDR1 is SGDLS, CDR2 YYNGEE, per germline. The CDR3 loop spans 15 amino acids. Trimming took 0 bases from V and 7 from J, leaving 14 bases between them. CDR3 protein: CASSVDPQEGQPQHF. CDR3 in DNA: TGTGCCAGCAGCGTAGACCCCCAGGAAGGACAGCCCCAGCATTTT.

The rearrangement links TRBV5-1 to TRBJ1-1; 8 bases are a match to TRBD1. Germline CDR1 is SGHRS and CDR2 is YFSETQ. The ends lost 0 bases at V and 7 bases at J; junction bases unmatched: 17. The CDR3 extends over 18 amino acids. In DNA, the CDR3 is TGCGCCAGCAGCTTGGCCCCACTACTAGGACAGGGACCGTTTGAAGCTTTCTTT. Protein product: CASSLAPLLGQGPFEAFF. Filled out from reference TRBV5-1 and TRBJ1-1, the complete variable domain reads KAGVTQTPRYLIKTRGQQVTLSCSPISGHRSVSWYQQTPGQGLQFLFEYFSETQRNKGNFPGRFSGRQFSNSRSEMNVSTLELGDSALYLCASSLAPLLGQGPFEAFFGQGTRLTVV.

This sequence joins TRBV27 and TRBJ1-2; TRBD1 matches at 9 bases. Per germline, CDR1 MNHEY and CDR2 SMNVEV (reference sequence). This CDR3 is built from 14 residues. Unmatched junction bases numbered 5, after V lost 5 bases and J lost 4 bases. CDR3 bases: TGTGCCAGCAGTCCCAGGGACAGGGCCTATGGCTACACCTTC. It specifies CASSPRDRAYGYTF.

V and J are TRBV19 and TRBJ1-5, with 7 positions matching TRBD1. Germline values: CDR1 LNHDA, CDR2 SQIVND (reference sequence). Trimming cost V 0 bases and J 6 bases; bases outside gene matches: 8. The CDR3 extends over 16 amino acids. DNA for the CDR3: TGTGCCAGTAGTATAGAGAGGACAGGATCGCGTCAGCCCCAGCATTTT. It yields the protein CASSIERTGSRQPQHF.

The V and J genes are TRBV9 and TRBJ2-3; 10 bases are a match to TRBD1. This CDR3 region has 15 residues. Germline assignment: CDR1 SGDLS and CDR2 YYNGEE. With V trimmed by 3 bases and J by 5 bases, 6 bases remained unmatched. CDR3 loop: CASSARQGAEDTQYF. The CDR3 DNA sequence: TGTGCCAGCAGCGCGCGACAGGGGGCTGAAGATACGCAGTATTTT.

The chain is built from TRBV27 and TRBJ2-7; 9 bases are a match to TRBD1. The length of the CDR3 is 15 residues. Germline CDR1 MNHEY, CDR2 SMNVEV (reference sequence). With 6 bases clipped from V and 6 bases from J, the junction kept 12 bases outside the gene matches. The CDR3 nucleotides read TGTGCCAGCAGCCAAGGGGCAGGGGGACAGGGCGAGCAGTACTTC. This codes for CASSQGAGGQGEQYF.